A selection of T cell receptor beta chains follows, all from one sample in a study of technical replicates of blood from a handful of donors. Assay used: immunoSEQ multiplex PCR; TCRdb lists only in-frame clones, some missing. The table records about 80,000 clones, around 96% of them present only once. Input material: T cells isolated from PBMCs. These receptors were obtained from a human donor in good health. Each CDR3 is given with its conserved first and last residue. The order of the fields is J gene, D gene, clone size, V gene, CDR3 protein, CDR3 DNA. A D gene is named only where the DNA matches it firmly. The listing skips clone size in some rows; elsewhere it reads once, few, many or a size class.

TRBJ2-7 | TRBD2 | NA | TRBV6-1 | CASSEYLAGEGYEQYF | TGTGCCAGCAGTGAATATTTAGCGGGAGAGGGCTACGAGCAGTACTTC
TRBJ2-7 | NA | NA | TRBV30 | CAWSGALGGPYEQYF | TGTGCCTGGAGTGGAGCTTTGGGTGGGCCCTACGAGCAGTACTTC
TRBJ1-2 | NA | NA | TRBV6-1 | CASQRYASGYGYTF | TGTGCCTCCCAGCGGTATGCCTCGGGCTATGGCTACACCTTC
TRBJ2-3 | NA | NA | TRBV7-9 | CASSLGVRRTDTQYF | TGTGCCAGCAGCTTAGGAGTCCGGAGAACAGATACGCAGTATTTT
TRBJ1-5 | NA | NA | TRBV21-1 | CASSKATTGALRQPQHF | TGTGCCAGCAGCAAAGCCACGACAGGGGCGTTAAGGCAGCCCCAGCATTTT
TRBJ1-5 | TRBD1 | NA | TRBV19 | CASSIARGSGQPQHF | TGTGCCAGTAGTATAGCCAGGGGGTCGGGGCAGCCCCAGCATTTT
TRBJ2-5 | TRBD1 | NA | TRBV7-6 | CASSPYGTGGRETQYF | TGTGCCAGCAGCCCCTACGGGACAGGGGGCAGGGAGACCCAGTACTTC
TRBJ2-1 | NA | NA | TRBV6-5 | CASLTNNEQFF | TGTGCCAGCCTCACAAACAATGAGCAGTTCTTC
TRBJ2-1 | TRBD2 | NA | TRBV4-1 | CASSSMTSGRAEEQFF | TGCGCCAGCAGCTCCATGACTAGCGGGAGGGCCGAGGAGCAGTTCTTC
TRBJ2-2 | TRBD2 | NA | TRBV5-1 | CASSLTSGNTGELFF | TGCGCCAGCAGCTTGACTAGCGGGAACACCGGGGAGCTGTTTTTT
TRBJ2-2 | NA | NA | TRBV29-1 | CSVDFSGVTGELFF | TGCAGCGTTGATTTCAGCGGAGTCACCGGGGAGCTGTTTTTT
TRBJ1-5 | NA | NA | TRBV19 | CASSIGTNQPQHF | TGTGCCAGTAGTATAGGAACTAATCAGCCCCAGCATTTT
TRBJ2-7 | TRBD2 | NA | TRBV9 | CASSETSGSYEQYF | TGTGCCAGCAGCGAGACTAGCGGGTCCTACGAGCAGTACTTC
TRBJ2-7 | NA | NA | TRBV20-1 | CSASPYEQYF | TGCAGTGCAAGCCCCTACGAGCAGTACTTC
TRBJ2-1 | NA | NA | TRBV18 | CASSFLGLRNEQFF | TGTGCCAGCTCATTCCTGGGACTTCGCAATGAGCAGTTCTTC
TRBJ1-4 | NA | once | TRBV19 | CASSPRQEEKLFF | TGTGCCAGTAGCCCTCGACAGGAAGAAAAACTGTTTTTT
TRBJ2-3 | NA | NA | TRBV6-5 | CASSYLGRADTQYF | TGTGCCAGCAGTTACTTAGGGCGGGCAGATACGCAGTATTTT